This record covers a single T cell receptor beta chain. Germline lookup yields CDR1 SGHAT and CDR2 FQDESV (reference sequence). CDR3 length: 12 residues. The J segment lost 4 bases and the V segment lost 5 bases, leaving 2 bases of the junction unmatched. Per the original methods: Amplified reference gene primers provided the basis for estimating nucleated cell counts. Generated by immunoSEQ multiplex PCR, the TCRdb table keeps only in-frame clones and is missing some. The V and J calls and clone size are taken from that table; D and trimming were inferred from the DNA. The sample shows 200,000 to 250,000 clones, roughly 86% of them seen only once. This sample was included in a study of blood T cell repertoires in COVID-19. Study overall: There were acute and convalescent COVID-19 samples, and they came from the United States, Italy and Spain. Nucleic acid was either cDNA or gDNA, and it came from T cells, B-cell-depleted T cells, or PBMCs.

Material: peripheral blood. The genes are TRBV11-1 and TRBJ2-7; 7 bases are a match to TRBD1. This sequence originates from a man older than 75 with acute or convalescent COVID-19. CDR3 DNA: TGTGCCAGCAGCGGGGACAGTTACGAGCAGTACTTC. Translation gives CASSGDSYEQYF.